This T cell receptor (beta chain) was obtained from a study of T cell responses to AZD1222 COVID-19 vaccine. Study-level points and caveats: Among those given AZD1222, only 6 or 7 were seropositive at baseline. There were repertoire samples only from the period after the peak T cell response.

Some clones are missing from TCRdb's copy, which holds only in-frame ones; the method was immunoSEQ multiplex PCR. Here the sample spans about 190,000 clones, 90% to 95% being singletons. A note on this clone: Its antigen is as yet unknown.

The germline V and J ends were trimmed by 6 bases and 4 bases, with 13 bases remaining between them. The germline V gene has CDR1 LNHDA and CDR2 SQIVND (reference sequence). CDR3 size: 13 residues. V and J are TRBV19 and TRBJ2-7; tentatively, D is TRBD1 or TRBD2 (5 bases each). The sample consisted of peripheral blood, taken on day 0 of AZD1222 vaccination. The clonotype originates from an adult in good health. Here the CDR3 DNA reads TGTGCCAGTAGACGATCGGGGCATTACGAGCAGTACTTC. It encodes CASRRSGHYEQYF.